The 11 T cell receptor beta chains given below trace back to one sample, sequenced in a study of OX40 agonist ivuxolimab in advanced cancers. Some clones are missing from TCRdb's copy, which holds only in-frame ones; the method was immunoSEQ multiplex PCR. Of tens of thousands of clones in the sample, roughly 84% are singletons; the top ten hold under 6%. The input for sequencing was CD4+ or CD8+ T cells sorted from blood, taken in a trial of the OX40 agonist ivuxolimab. The origin of the receptors is an adult with an advanced solid tumor such as melanoma, head and neck, liver or kidney cancer.

This clone was recorded only once. The V call is TRBV19, the J call TRBJ2-1; 9 bases are a match to TRBD1. The trim removed 4 bases at V and 6 bases at J, leaving 13 bases unmatched. Germline assignment: CDR1 LNHDA and CDR2 SQIVND (reference sequence). This CDR3 has 17 amino acids. The CDR3 nucleotides are TGTGCCAGTAGTACCCCTCACCGGGACAGGGAGCGCAATGAGCAGTTCTTC. Protein: CASSTPHRDRERNEQFF.

This chain uses TRBV5-1 with TRBJ2-7; 8 nucleotides align to TRBD1. V shed 5 bases, J shed 4 bases, and the junction held 11 bases outside the gene matches. The CDR3 contains 15 residues. Germline assignment: CDR1 SGHRS and CDR2 YFSETQ. This chain's CDR3 is CASSTGQGLGYEQYF. The CDR3 DNA sequence: TGCGCCAGCAGTACAGGACAGGGTCTGGGTTACGAGCAGTACTTC.

The V gene is TRBV28, the J gene TRBJ2-7; D ambiguous. The germline V gene encodes CDR1 MDHEN and CDR2 SYDVKM. Deletions cut 3 bases from V and 6 bases from J, with 6 bases between. The CDR3 consists of 11 residues. The CDR3 region has the DNA TGTGCCAGCAGTTTGGGTTCCGAGCAGTACTTC. It codes for CASSLGSEQYF.

V is TRBV9 and J is TRBJ2-5, with TRBD1 matching 10 bases. This CDR3 comprises 15 residues. V shed 3 bases, J shed 5 bases, and the junction held 7 bases outside the gene matches. The V gene's germline CDR1 is SGDLS and CDR2 YYNGEE. The CDR3 is CASSGGTGVGETQYF. The CDR3 coding sequence is TGTGCCAGCAGCGGCGGGACAGGGGTTGGGGAGACCCAGTACTTC.

The rearrangement links TRBV29-1 to TRBJ1-5, with a possible D match to TRBD1 (6 bases). CDR1 is SQVTM and CDR2 is ANQGSEA in the germline V gene. This CDR3 has 12 residues. The V and J ends lost 7 bases and 5 bases respectively, with 12 bases between them. The CDR3 bases are TGCAGCGCAGGGGTGAGGGATCAGCCCCAGCATTTT. Residues: CSAGVRDQPQHF.

CDR3 coding DNA: TGCAGCGTTGAAGTCTCGCGGGAATCGTTGTTCTTC. As protein: CSVEVSRESLFF. This rearrangement joins TRBV29-1 to TRBJ2-1, with TRBD2 as a possible D gene (6 bases). The CDR3 loop spans 12 amino acids. Germline CDR1 SQVTM, CDR2 ANQGSEA. The V end was cut by 1 base, the J end by 15 bases, with 16 bases between.

This clone was observed a handful of times. This sequence joins TRBV5-8 and TRBJ2-5; 9 bases are shared with TRBD1. The CDR3 contains 14 residues. CDR1 and CDR2 from the germline V gene are SGHTS and YDEGEE. Trimming cost V 4 bases and J 4 bases; bases outside gene matches: 5. The chain's CDR3 is CASSMGQGRETQYF. The CDR3 DNA reads TGTGCCAGCAGCATGGGACAGGGCCGAGAGACCCAGTACTTC. The complete variable domain, with remaining parts taken from reference TRBV5-8 and TRBJ2-5, reads EAGVTQSPTHLIKTRGQQATLRCSPISGHTSVYWYQQALGLGLQFLLWYDEGEERNRGNFPPRFSGRQFPNYSSELNVNALELEDSALYLCASSMGQGRETQYFGPGTRLLVL.

The rearrangement uses TRBV5-1 and TRBJ1-2, with TRBD1 identical over 9 bases. This CDR3 comprises 15 residues. The V segment lost 2 bases and the J segment 8 bases; nucleotides outside the gene matches: 10. Germline V gene data show CDR1 as SGHRS and CDR2 as YFSETQ. The DNA of the CDR3 is TGCGCCAGCAGCTTCGGGACAGGGCCTATGATGGGCTACACCTTC. Residues: CASSFGTGPMMGYTF.

V usage is TRBV9 and J usage is TRBJ1-1; possible D gene TRBD1, 6 bases. V was shortened by 1 base and J by 5 bases, with 9 bases between the two germline ends. Germline V gene lookup returns CDR1 SGDLS and CDR2 YYNGEE. The CDR3 covers 13 residues. Here the CDR3 reads CASSVRGGTEAFF. DNA of the CDR3: TGTGCCAGCAGCGTACGAGGGGGGACTGAAGCTTTCTTT.

V usage is TRBV7-9 and J usage is TRBJ1-4; no firm D call. Trimming shortened V by 1 base and J by 7 bases, and 10 bases separated the two germline ends. The length of the CDR3 is 14 residues. CDR1 is SEHNR and CDR2 is FQNEAQ in the germline V gene (reference sequence). The CDR3 region has the DNA TGTGCCAGCAGCTTAGTGGGCAGCAGTGAAAAACTGTTTTTT. Protein sequence: CASSLVGSSEKLFF.

The rearrangement links TRBV4-1 to TRBJ1-5; 7 bases agree with TRBD1. Germline V gives CDR1 MGHRA, CDR2 YSYEKL. V was clipped by 1 base and J by 4 bases; unmatched bases: 10. This CDR3 is built from 17 residues. The CDR3: CASSQVFYRGPNQPQHF. As DNA, the CDR3 is TGCGCCAGCAGCCAAGTTTTCTACAGGGGTCCTAATCAGCCCCAGCATTTT.